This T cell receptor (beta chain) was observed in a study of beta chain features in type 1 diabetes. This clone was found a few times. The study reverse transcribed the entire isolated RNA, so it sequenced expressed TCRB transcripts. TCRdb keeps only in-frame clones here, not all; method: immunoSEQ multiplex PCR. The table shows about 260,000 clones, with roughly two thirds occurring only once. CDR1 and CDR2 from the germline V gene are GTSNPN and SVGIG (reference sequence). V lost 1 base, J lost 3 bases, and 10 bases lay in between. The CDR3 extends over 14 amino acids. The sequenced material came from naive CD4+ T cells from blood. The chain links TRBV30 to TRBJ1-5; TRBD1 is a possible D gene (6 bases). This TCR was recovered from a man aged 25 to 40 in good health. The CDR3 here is CAWSAGAYNQPQHF. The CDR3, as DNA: TGTGCCTGGAGTGCGGGGGCCTACAATCAGCCCCAGCATTTT. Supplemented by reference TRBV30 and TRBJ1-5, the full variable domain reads SQTIHQWPATLVQPVGSPLSLECTVEGTSNPNLYWYRQAAGRGLQLLFYSVGIGQISSEVPQNLSASRPQDRQFILSSKKLLLSDSGFYLCAWSAGAYNQPQHFGDGTRLSIL.